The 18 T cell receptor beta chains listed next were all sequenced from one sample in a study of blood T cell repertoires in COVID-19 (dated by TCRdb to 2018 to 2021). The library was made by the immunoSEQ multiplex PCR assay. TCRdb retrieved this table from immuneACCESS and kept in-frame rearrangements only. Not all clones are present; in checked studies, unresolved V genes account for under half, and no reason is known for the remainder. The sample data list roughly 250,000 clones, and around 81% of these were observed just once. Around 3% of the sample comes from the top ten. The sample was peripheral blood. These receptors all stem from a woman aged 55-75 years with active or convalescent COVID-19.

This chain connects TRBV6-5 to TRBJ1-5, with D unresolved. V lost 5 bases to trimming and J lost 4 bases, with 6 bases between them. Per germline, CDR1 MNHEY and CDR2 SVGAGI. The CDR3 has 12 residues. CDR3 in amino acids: CASSNGNQPQHF. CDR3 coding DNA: TGTGCCAGCAGTAACGGGAATCAGCCCCAGCATTTT.

CDR3 nucleotide sequence: TGTGCCAGCAGCGTAGTACAGGGGAGCTATGGCTACACCTTC. Its translation: CASSVVQGSYGYTF. The chain is built from TRBV9 and TRBJ1-2, with 7 bases fitting TRBD1. Germline assignment: CDR1 SGDLS and CDR2 YYNGEE. The J segment lost 4 bases and the V segment lost 0 bases, leaving 3 bases of the junction unmatched. This CDR3 is 14 amino acids long.

The CDR3 loop reads CASSLDGRNTGELFF. The CDR3 DNA follows: TGTGCCAGCAGCTTAGATGGCCGGAACACCGGGGAGCTGTTTTTT. The chain joins TRBV11-1 to TRBJ2-2; D is uncertain. Germline assignment: CDR1 SGHAT and CDR2 FQDESV (reference sequence). The CDR3 extends over 15 amino acids. Trimming pared 1 base from V and 1 base from J, leaving 7 bases between.

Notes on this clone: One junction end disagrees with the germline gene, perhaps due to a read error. The CDR3 loop reads CASSDSPDRGLPVF. DNA for the CDR3: TGTGCCAGCAGTGACTCTCCGGACAGGGGGCTCCCCGTCTTC. The chain carries TRBV6-4 and TRBJ1-2; the match to TRBD1 covers 11 bases. Germline loops: CDR1 MRHNA, CDR2 SNTAGT. The CDR3 consists of 14 residues.

CDR3 region: CAISAGQGRGEKLFF. The CDR3 nucleotides are TGTGCCATCAGTGCGGGACAGGGTAGAGGCGAAAAACTGTTTTTT. J is TRBJ1-4 and V is TRBV10-3; TRBD1 matches 9 bases. CDR1 and CDR2 from the germline V gene are ENHRY and SYGVKD. The CDR3 is made up of 15 amino acids. J was trimmed by 8 bases and V by 4 bases; bases with no gene match: 8.

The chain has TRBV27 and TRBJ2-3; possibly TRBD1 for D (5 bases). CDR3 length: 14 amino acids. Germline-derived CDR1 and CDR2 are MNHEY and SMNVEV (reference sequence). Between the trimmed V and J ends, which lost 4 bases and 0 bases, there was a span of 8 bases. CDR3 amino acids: CASSSQGSTDTQYF. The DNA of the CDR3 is TGTGCCAGCAGTTCCCAGGGTAGCACAGATACGCAGTATTTT.

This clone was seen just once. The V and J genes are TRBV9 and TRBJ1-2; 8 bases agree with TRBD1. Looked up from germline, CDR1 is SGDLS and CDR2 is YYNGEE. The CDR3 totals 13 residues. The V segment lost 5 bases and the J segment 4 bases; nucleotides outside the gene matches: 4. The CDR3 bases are TGTGCCAGCAGTACAGGGGGGGTCTATGGCTACACCTTC. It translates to CASSTGGVYGYTF.

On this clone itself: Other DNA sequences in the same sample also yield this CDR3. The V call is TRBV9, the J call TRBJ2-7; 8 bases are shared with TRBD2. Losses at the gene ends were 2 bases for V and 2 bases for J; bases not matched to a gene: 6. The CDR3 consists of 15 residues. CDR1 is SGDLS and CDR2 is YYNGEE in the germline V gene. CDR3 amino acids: CASSVGAGGPYEQYF. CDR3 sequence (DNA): TGTGCCAGCAGCGTTGGGGCGGGGGGCCCCTACGAGCAGTACTTC.

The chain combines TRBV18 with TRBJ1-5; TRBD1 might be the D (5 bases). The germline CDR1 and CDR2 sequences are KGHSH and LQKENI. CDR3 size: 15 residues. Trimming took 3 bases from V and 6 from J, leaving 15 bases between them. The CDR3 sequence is CASSPQGREGQPQHF. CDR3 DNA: TGTGCCAGCTCACCTCAGGGTAGGGAGGGTCAGCCCCAGCATTTT. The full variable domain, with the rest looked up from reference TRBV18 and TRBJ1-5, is NAGVMQNPRHLVRRRGQEARLRCSPMKGHSHVYWYRQLPEEGLKFMVYLQKENIIDESGMPKERFSAEFPKEGPSILRIQQVVRGDSAAYFCASSPQGREGQPQHFGDGTRLSIL.

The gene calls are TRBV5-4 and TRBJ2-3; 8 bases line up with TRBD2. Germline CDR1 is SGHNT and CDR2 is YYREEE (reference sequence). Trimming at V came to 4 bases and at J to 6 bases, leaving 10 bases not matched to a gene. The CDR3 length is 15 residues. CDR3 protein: CASSLASGPGDTQYF. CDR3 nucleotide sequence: TGTGCCAGCAGCCTCGCTAGCGGGCCTGGGGATACGCAGTATTTT.

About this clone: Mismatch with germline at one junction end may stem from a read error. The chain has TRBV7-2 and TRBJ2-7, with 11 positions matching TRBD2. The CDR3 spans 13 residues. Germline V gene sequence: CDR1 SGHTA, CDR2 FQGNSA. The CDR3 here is CASTLAGAAYLDF. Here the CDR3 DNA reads TGTGCCAGCACACTAGCGGGGGCCGCCTACTTGGACTTC.

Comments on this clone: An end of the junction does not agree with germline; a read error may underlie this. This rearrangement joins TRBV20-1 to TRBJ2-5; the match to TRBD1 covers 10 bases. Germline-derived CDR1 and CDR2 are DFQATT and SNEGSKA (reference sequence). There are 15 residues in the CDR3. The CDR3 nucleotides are TGCAGTGCTAGTCCCCGGGACAGGGGAAGAGAGGCCCAGTACTTC. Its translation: CSASPRDRGREAQYF.

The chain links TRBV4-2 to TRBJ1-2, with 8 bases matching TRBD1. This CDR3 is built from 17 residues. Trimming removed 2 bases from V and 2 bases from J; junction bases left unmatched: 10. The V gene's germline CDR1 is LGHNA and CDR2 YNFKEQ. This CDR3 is CASSQSSGQGKNYGYTF. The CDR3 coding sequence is TGTGCCAGCAGCCAATCTTCAGGACAGGGCAAGAACTATGGCTACACCTTC.

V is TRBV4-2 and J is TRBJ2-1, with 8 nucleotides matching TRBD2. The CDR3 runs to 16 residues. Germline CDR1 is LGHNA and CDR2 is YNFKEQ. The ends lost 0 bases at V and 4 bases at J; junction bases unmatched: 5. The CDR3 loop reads CASSQDEGTRYNEQFF. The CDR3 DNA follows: TGTGCCAGCAGCCAAGATGAAGGGACTAGGTACAATGAGCAGTTCTTC.

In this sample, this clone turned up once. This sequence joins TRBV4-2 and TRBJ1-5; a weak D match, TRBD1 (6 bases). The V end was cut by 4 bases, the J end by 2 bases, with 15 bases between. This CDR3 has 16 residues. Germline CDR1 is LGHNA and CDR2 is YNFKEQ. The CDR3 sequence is CASSRGEGDGNQPQHF. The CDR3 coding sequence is TGTGCCAGCAGCCGCGGAGAGGGGGACGGCAATCAGCCCCAGCATTTT.

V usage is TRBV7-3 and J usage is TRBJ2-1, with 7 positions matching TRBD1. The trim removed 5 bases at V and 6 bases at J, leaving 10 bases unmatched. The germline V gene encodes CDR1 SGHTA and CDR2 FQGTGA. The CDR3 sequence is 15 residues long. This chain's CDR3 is CASSQYGQGVNEQFF. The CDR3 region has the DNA TGTGCCAGCAGCCAATACGGGCAGGGGGTCAATGAGCAGTTCTTC. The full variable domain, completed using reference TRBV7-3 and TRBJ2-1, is GAGVSQTPSNKVTEKGKYVELRCDPISGHTALYWYRQSLGQGPEFLIYFQGTGAADDSGLPNDRFFAVRPEGSVSTLKIQRTERGDSAVYLCASSQYGQGVNEQFFGPGTRLTVL.

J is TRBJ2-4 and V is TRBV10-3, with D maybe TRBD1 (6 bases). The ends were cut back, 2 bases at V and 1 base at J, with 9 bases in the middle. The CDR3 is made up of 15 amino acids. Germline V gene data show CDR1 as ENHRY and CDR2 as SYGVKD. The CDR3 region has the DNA TGTGCCATCAGTGAGGAGGGGGTGGCCAAAAACATTCAGTACTTC. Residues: CAISEEGVAKNIQYF.

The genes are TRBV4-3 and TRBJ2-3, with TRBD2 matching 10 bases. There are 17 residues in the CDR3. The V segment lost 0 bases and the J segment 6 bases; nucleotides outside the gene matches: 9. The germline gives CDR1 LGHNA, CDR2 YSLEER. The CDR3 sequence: CASSQDFSSGGMDTQYF. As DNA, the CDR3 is TGCGCCAGCAGCCAAGATTTTTCTAGCGGGGGAATGGATACGCAGTATTTT.